The rows below give T cell receptor beta chains drawn from one sample of a study of cytomegalovirus exposure and HLA in healthy donors. Sequenced by immunoSEQ multiplex PCR; TCRdb stores in-frame clones only, minus some. The table includes about 150,000 clones, 70% to 90% detected once. Sequenced: PBMCs. The receptors were sampled from a young woman in good health and CMV-seronegative. Both conserved end residues are part of each CDR3. Fields, in order: D gene, clone size, J gene, V gene, CDR3 DNA, CDR3 protein. D genes are given only for firm matches. Size tells how often a clone was seen (once, few, many) or the class of an expanded clone, and some rows leave it out.

>NA|NA|TRBJ1-4|TRBV18
TGTGCCAGCTCACCAAGGGCAGGGAAAGACGAAAAACTGTTTTTT
CASSPRAGKDEKLFF
>NA|NA|TRBJ2-7|TRBV6-6
TGTGCCAGCAGATTCACAGGGAGCTCCTACGAGCAGTACTTC
CASRFTGSSYEQYF
>NA|once|TRBJ2-2|TRBV6-6
TGTGCCAGCAGTTACTCCCCTACCACCGGGGAGCTGTTTTTT
CASSYSPTTGELFF
>NA|NA|TRBJ2-2|TRBV28
TGTGCCAGCAGTTTAGGAGCCGGGGAGCTGTTTTTT
CASSLGAGELFF
>NA|NA|TRBJ1-3|TRBV11-2
TGTGCCAGCAGCCCCAGAGTTAACGGGGGAAACACCATATATTTT
CASSPRVNGGNTIYF
>TRBD2|once|TRBJ2-2|TRBV30
TGTGCCTGGAGAATAATAAGACGGACTAGCGGACACACCGGGGAGCTGTTTTTT
CAWRIIRRTSGHTGELFF
>NA|NA|TRBJ2-3|TRBV7-9
TGTGCCAGCAGCCCATGGGACTCCGGGTGGGCAGATACGCAGTATTTT
CASSPWDSGWADTQYF
>NA|NA|TRBJ1-3|TRBV28
TGTGCCAGCAGCCCTTATCGTGGAAACACCATATATTTT
CASSPYRGNTIYF
>TRBD2|NA|TRBJ2-1|TRBV2
TGTGCCAGCAGTGGGACTAGCGGGGGGGCCAATGAGCAGTTCTTC
CASSGTSGGANEQFF
>NA|NA|TRBJ2-7|TRBV28
TGTGCCAGCAGTTGGGAAGGGGGGGCCTACGAGCAGTACTTC
CASSWEGGAYEQYF
>TRBD2|NA|TRBJ2-5|TRBV2
TGTGCCAGCAGTCCCTCTAGCGGGAGGGAGGAGACCCAGTACTTC
CASSPSSGREETQYF
>NA|once|TRBJ2-5|TRBV11-3
TGTGCCAGCAGCGGAGGAGGTGGGGTATTGGAGACCCAGTACTTC
CASSGGGGVLETQYF
>TRBD2|NA|TRBJ2-3|TRBV7-2
TGTGCCAGCAGCTTAGAAGCGCGGGGGGGAAGGGATACGCAGTATTTT
CASSLEARGGRDTQYF
>NA|NA|TRBJ2-7|TRBV6-5
TGTGCCAGCAGTTCCGGGACAGCGGGCGAGCAGTACTTC
CASSSGTAGEQYF
>TRBD2|NA|TRBJ2-2|TRBV5-4
TGTGCCAGCAGCACCGGGACTAGCGGGCTCACCGGGGAGCTGTTTTTT
CASSTGTSGLTGELFF
>NA|NA|TRBJ2-4|TRBV7-9
TGTGCCAGCTCACAGACAGCCCTAGCCAAAAACATTCAGTACTTC
CASSQTALAKNIQYF
>NA|NA|TRBJ2-7|TRBV7-2
TGTGCCAGCAGCTTAGACCAATTAGCGGCCTACGAGCAGTACTTC
CASSLDQLAAYEQYF
>TRBD2|NA|TRBJ2-1|TRBV5-1
TGCGCCAGCAGCTTAGCGGGAGGGGAGCAGTTCTTC
CASSLAGGEQFF
>TRBD1|NA|TRBJ1-2|TRBV30
TGTGCCTGGAGTCCCTTACAGGGGGCCTATGGCTACACCTTC
CAWSPLQGAYGYTF
>TRBD2|few|TRBJ2-3|TRBV7-2
TGTGCCAGCAGCTCGGGACTAGCGGGGCAGAGTGATACGCAGTATTTT
CASSSGLAGQSDTQYF
>TRBD2|NA|TRBJ2-5|TRBV5-1
TGCGCCAGCAGCAAACTAGGACTAGCCGCGGAGACCCAGTACTTC
CASSKLGLAAETQYF
>TRBD2|NA|TRBJ2-7|TRBV4-1
TGCGCCAGCAGCCAATTCCCCCCCCAACTAGCGACGAACTACGAGCAGTACTTC
CASSQFPPQLATNYEQYF
>TRBD1|NA|TRBJ1-3|TRBV18
TGTGCCAGCTCACCAGGACAGGCCTCTGGAAACACCATATATTTT
CASSPGQASGNTIYF
>TRBD1|few|TRBJ1-6|TRBV5-4
TGTGCCAGCAGCTTGCTGGGACAGGGGAATTCACCCCTCCACTTT
CASSLLGQGNSPLHF
>NA|NA|TRBJ2-7|TRBV28
TGTGCCACACGACAGGTTCACTCCTACGAGCAGTACTTC
CATRQVHSYEQYF
>TRBD1|NA|TRBJ2-5|TRBV5-6
TGTGCCAGCAGCTCCGACAGGGGAGAGACCCAGTACTTC
CASSSDRGETQYF
>NA|NA|TRBJ1-2|TRBV10-3
TGTGCCATCAGGCCCTCCGGGACAAAAAACTATGGCTACACCTTC
CAIRPSGTKNYGYTF
>TRBD1|NA|TRBJ1-2|TRBV28
TGTGCCAGCAGTCAAACGGACAGGGGGCGATTGGCTTTTAACTATGGCTACACCTTC
CASSQTDRGRLAFNYGYTF
>NA|NA|TRBJ1-2|TRBV6-5
TGTGCCAGCAGCCGAGATGGACAGTACTATGGCTACACCTTC
CASSRDGQYYGYTF
>NA|NA|TRBJ1-1|TRBV9
TGTGCCAGCAGCGTAGAAGGAACGACAGTTAACACTGAAGCTTTCTTT
CASSVEGTTVNTEAFF